This note documents a single T cell receptor (beta chain) sequence. Germline CDR1 SGHDT, CDR2 YYEEEE. The CDR3 totals 14 residues. Trimming cost V 4 bases and J 5 bases, with 12 bases left between them. This entry comes from a study of PD-1 blockade in classical Hodgkin lymphoma. Libraries were prepared by immunoSEQ multiplex PCR; TCRdb keeps only in-frame clonotypes and omits some of them. The sample lists about 35,000 clones; around nine tenths were seen once. Time point reported: newly diagnosed, previously untreated cHL patient sample. Investigators isolated CD4+ T cells from thawed PBMCs through magnetic negative selection.

Sequencing used CD4+ T cells from blood. This receptor was obtained from a human donor with classical Hodgkin lymphoma. The chain couples TRBV5-6 to TRBJ1-4; D is perhaps TRBD1 (5 bases). This chain's CDR3 is CASSTRDGNEKLFF. The CDR3 DNA follows: TGTGCCAGCAGCACCCGGGACGGGAATGAAAAACTGTTTTTT.